These 6 T cell receptor beta chains share one sample of origin, sequenced in a study of human thymus T cells. The repertoire was sequenced with immunoSEQ multiplex PCR; TCRdb's copy has only in-frame clones and lacks some. The sample lists roughly 60,000 clones, nearly 95% seen once, with around 5.9% in the top ten. Sequencing was done on a sample of blood. Receptor source: a boy in the first two years of life with a congenital heart defect but otherwise immunologically healthy.

The J gene is TRBJ2-3, the V gene TRBV14, with unresolved D. The germline V gene encodes CDR1 SGHDN and CDR2 FVKESK. V lost 3 bases to trimming and J lost 9 bases, with 16 bases between them. This CDR3 spans 14 amino acids. The CDR3 bases are TGTGCCAGCAGCCACCCATACTCCCCACCCACGCAGTATTTT. Translated, it gives CASSHPYSPPTQYF.

V and J are TRBV2 and TRBJ1-5, with D unresolved. The germline V and J ends were trimmed by 1 base and 0 bases, with 7 bases remaining between them. The CDR3 contains 15 residues. CDR1 is SNHLY, CDR2 FYNNEI, per germline. The CDR3 loop is CASSEGAISNQPQHF. The CDR3 coding sequence is TGTGCCAGCAGTGAAGGAGCTATTAGCAATCAGCCCCAGCATTTT.

This rearrangement joins TRBV7-9 to TRBJ2-1, with D unresolved. Trimming removed 5 bases at V and 7 bases at J, with 6 bases between. Germline values: CDR1 SEHNR, CDR2 FQNEAQ (reference sequence). The CDR3 sequence is 11 residues long. The CDR3 protein is CASSVGNEQFF. The CDR3 DNA reads TGTGCCAGCAGCGTGGGGAATGAGCAGTTCTTC.

The rearrangement links TRBV7-9 to TRBJ1-2; D gene uncertain. This CDR3 is 13 amino acids long. From germline, CDR1 is SEHNR and CDR2 FQNEAQ (reference sequence). V was pared by 5 bases and J by 1 base, with 8 bases between. The CDR3: CASSLSVNYGYTF. The CDR3 DNA sequence: TGTGCCAGCAGCCTTAGTGTTAACTATGGCTACACCTTC.

The gene calls are TRBV30 and TRBJ1-6; D is possibly TRBD1 (5 bases). The CDR3 sequence is 12 residues long. Per the germline V gene, CDR1 is GTSNPN and CDR2 is SVGIG (reference sequence). V was pared by 3 bases and J by 8 bases, with 8 bases between. The CDR3 DNA sequence: TGTGCCTGGAGCGGGACCGATTCACCCCTCCACTTT. This encodes CAWSGTDSPLHF.

The chain has TRBV10-1 and TRBJ2-7, with TRBD2 matching 13 bases. Unmatched junction bases numbered 5, after V lost 2 bases and J lost 7 bases. The length of the CDR3 is 15 residues. CDR1 and CDR2 (germline): WNHNN, SYGVQD (reference sequence). CDR3 DNA sequence: TGCGCCAGCAGTGAGGGACTAGCGGGAGCGGGGGAGCAGTACTTC. Its translation: CASSEGLAGAGEQYF.